The clone carrying this T cell receptor beta chain was counted a single time. The antigen is undetermined. This sample was taken from a study of a mutant IDH1 vaccine in newly diagnosed glioma. Study-level background: Radiotherapy alone preceded vaccination by 4-6 weeks; alternatively, vaccination started with temozolomide cycles. Beforehand, treatment had been radiotherapy, temozolomide, or both; the majority received both.

Profiled with immunoSEQ multiplex PCR; TCRdb holds only in-frame clones, not every one. The sample lists 10,000 to 11,000 clones, approximately 88% occurring once. The time point: week 23, last vaccination. Doses consisted of 300 ug of mutant IDH1 20-mer peptide each, paired with topical imiquimod. New WHO grade 3 or 4 IDH1-mutant, ATRX-lost astrocytomas were present in all donors. V was cut by 4 bases and J by 5 bases, with 17 bases left in between. Germline V gene sequence: CDR1 SQVTM, CDR2 ANQGSEA. The CDR3 extends over 14 amino acids. Study-level points and caveats: Vaccine-induced immune responses occurred in 80% to 95% of patients.

This chain uses TRBV29-1 with TRBJ1-1; perhaps TRBD1 as D (6 bases). Sequencing was performed on PBMCs, taken from a glioma patient whose treatment included an IDH1 peptide vaccine. The sequence came from a middle-aged woman with glioma. Some clones in this sample may be carry-over from other donors' samples. The CDR3 protein is CSVAGGHPGTEAFF. Written as DNA, the CDR3 is TGCAGCGTTGCCGGGGGACACCCGGGGACTGAAGCTTTCTTT.